This T cell receptor (beta chain) was sequenced during a study of control samples from healthy donors and cancer patients. V shed 6 bases and J 4 bases; nucleotides not matched to a gene: 6. This CDR3 is 13 amino acids long. Germline V CDR1 and CDR2: KGHSH, LQKENI. Clones were read by immunoSEQ multiplex PCR, and TCRdb kept only the in-frame ones, dropping some. The repertoire holds about 120,000 clones, with around 96% as singletons. The V call is TRBV18, the J call TRBJ2-7, with 7 bases fitting TRBD1. This receptor was taken from a man younger than 45 in good health. The sample comprised blood. CDR3 coding DNA: TGTGCCAGCTCCCTCGGGACAGCTTACGAGCAGTACTTC. Translated: CASSLGTAYEQYF.